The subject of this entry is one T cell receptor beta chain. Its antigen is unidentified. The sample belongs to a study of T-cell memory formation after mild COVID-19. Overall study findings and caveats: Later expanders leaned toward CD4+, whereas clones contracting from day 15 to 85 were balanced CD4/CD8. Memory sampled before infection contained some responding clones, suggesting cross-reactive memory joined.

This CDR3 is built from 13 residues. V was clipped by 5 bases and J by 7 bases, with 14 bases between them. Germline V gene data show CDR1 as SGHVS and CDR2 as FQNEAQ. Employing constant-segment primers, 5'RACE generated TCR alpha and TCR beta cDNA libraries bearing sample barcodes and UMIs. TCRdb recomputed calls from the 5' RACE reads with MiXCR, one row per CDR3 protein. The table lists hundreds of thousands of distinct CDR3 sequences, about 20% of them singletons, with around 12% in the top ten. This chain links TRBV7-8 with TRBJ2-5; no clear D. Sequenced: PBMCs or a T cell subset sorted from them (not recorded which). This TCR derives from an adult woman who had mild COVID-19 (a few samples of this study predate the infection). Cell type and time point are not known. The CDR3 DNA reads TGTGCCAGCAGCAAAACGGACCTAGGGACCCAGTACTTC. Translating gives CASSKTDLGTQYF.